This entry describes one T cell receptor beta chain. Germline lookup yields CDR1 LGHDT and CDR2 YNNKEL (reference sequence). The CDR3 sequence is 15 residues long. V gave up 4 bases and J gave up 6 bases, with 13 bases separating them. The sample is drawn from a study of blood T cell repertoires in COVID-19. Looking at the study overall: There were acute and convalescent COVID-19 samples, and they came from the United States, Italy and Spain. T cells, B-cell-depleted T cells, or PBMCs supplied cDNA or gDNA.

In the original processing: How many nucleated cells were present was estimated from reference gene primer amplification. Profiling relied on immunoSEQ multiplex PCR, and the TCRdb table lists in-frame clones only, not all of them. V and J calls plus clone size are reproduced from that table; the DNA served to infer D and trimming. The sample yields 120,000 to 150,000 clones, 70% to 90% seen once. This TCR derives from a woman between 55 and 75 years old with acute or convalescent COVID-19. Specimen: peripheral blood. The chain combines TRBV3-1 (or the pseudogene TRBV3-2) with TRBJ1-6, with D possibly being TRBD1 (5 bases). The DNA for the CDR3 is TGTGCCAGCAGCCGCCAGGGTTCTTTTAATTCACCCCTCCACTTT. Its translation is CASSRQGSFNSPLHF.